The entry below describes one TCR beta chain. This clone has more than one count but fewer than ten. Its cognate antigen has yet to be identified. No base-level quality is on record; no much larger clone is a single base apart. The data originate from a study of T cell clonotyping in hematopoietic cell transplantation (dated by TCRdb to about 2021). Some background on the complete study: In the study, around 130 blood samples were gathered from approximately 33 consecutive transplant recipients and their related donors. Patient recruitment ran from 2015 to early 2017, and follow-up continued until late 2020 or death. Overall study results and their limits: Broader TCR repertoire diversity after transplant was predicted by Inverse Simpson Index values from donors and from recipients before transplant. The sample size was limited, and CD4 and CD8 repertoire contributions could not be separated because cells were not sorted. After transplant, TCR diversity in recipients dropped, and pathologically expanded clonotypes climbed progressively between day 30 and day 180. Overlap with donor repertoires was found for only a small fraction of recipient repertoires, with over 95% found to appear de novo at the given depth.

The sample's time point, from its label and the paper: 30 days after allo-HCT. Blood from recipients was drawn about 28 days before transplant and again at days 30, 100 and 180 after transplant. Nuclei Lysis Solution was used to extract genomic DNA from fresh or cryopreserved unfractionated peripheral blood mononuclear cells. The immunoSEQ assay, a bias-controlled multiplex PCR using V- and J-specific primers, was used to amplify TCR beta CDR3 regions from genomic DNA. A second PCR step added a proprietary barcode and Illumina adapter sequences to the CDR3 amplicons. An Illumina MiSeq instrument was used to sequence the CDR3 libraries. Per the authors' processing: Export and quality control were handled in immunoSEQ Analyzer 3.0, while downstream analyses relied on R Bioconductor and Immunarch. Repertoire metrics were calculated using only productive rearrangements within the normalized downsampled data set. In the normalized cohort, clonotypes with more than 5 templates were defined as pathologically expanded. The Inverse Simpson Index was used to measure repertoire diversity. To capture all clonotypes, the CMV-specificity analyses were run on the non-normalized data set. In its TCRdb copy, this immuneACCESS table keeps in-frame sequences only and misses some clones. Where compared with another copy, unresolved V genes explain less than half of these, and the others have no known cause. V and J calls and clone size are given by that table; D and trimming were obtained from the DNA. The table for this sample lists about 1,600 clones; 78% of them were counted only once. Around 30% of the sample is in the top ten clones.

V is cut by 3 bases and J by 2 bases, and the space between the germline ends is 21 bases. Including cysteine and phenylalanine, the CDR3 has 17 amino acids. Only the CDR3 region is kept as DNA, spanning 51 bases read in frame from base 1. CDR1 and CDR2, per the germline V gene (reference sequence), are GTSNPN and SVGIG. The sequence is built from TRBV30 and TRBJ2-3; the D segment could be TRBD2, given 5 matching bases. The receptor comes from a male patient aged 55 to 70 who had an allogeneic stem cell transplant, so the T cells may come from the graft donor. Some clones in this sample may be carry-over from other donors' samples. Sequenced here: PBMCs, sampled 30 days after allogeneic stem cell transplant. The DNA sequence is TGTGCCTGGAGACACGAGCCGGACTCAGAAAACACAGATACGCAGTATTTT. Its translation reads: CAWRHEPDSENTDTQYF.